A single T cell receptor beta chain is shown here with its context. This specimen comes from a study of T cell changes during pregnancy in multiple sclerosis. Method: immunoSEQ multiplex PCR; TCRdb's copy keeps in-frame clones and lacks some. The sample yields about 47,000 clones, 85% to 90% seen once. Germline values: CDR1 LNHNV, CDR2 YYDKDF (reference sequence). Trimming at V came to 3 bases and at J to 1 base, leaving 5 bases not matched to a gene. CDR3 length: 16 amino acids. The receptor comes from a female donor with multiple sclerosis, enrolled in a pregnancy study. The sequencing here drew on CD8+ T cells from peripheral blood mononuclear cells, taken in the second trimester of pregnancy. The rearrangement joins TRBV15 to TRBJ2-1, with 8 nucleotides matching TRBD2. This CDR3 is CATSRPGGVSYNEQFF. In DNA form, the CDR3 reads TGTGCCACCAGCAGGCCGGGGGGGGTTTCCTACAATGAGCAGTTCTTC.